A selection of T cell receptor beta chains follows, all from one sample in a study of cytomegalovirus exposure and HLA in healthy donors. Sequencing used immunoSEQ multiplex PCR; TCRdb keeps in-frame clones, though not all of them. The data show under 95,000 clones, roughly 80% seen once. The sample consisted of PBMCs. The receptors originated from a male donor in good health and CMV-seronegative. The CDR3 runs from the conserved cysteine through the conserved F or W. Each record gives: V gene, clone size, D gene, J gene, CDR3 protein, CDR3 DNA. The D gene is left open where the match is weak. Clone size, where shown, is once, few, many, or a class for clones that have expanded.

V gene: TRBV7-2
clone size: .
D gene: .
J gene: TRBJ2-3
CDR3 protein: CASSLVGVRDTQYF
CDR3 DNA: TGTGCCAGCAGCTTAGTCGGGGTGAGGGATACGCAGTATTTT

V gene: TRBV5-1
clone size: few
D gene: .
J gene: TRBJ2-2
CDR3 protein: CASSIGQYNTGELFF
CDR3 DNA: TGCGCCAGCAGCATCGGACAGTATAACACCGGGGAGCTGTTTTTT

V gene: TRBV4-2
clone size: few
D gene: TRBD1
J gene: TRBJ1-3
CDR3 protein: CASSQGQGSGNTIYF
CDR3 DNA: TGTGCCAGCAGCCAAGGACAGGGTTCTGGAAACACCATATATTTT

V gene: TRBV5-6
clone size: .
D gene: .
J gene: TRBJ1-5
CDR3 protein: CASSKDTNQPQNF
CDR3 DNA: TGTGCCAGCAGCAAGGACACTAATCAGCCCCAGAATTTT

V gene: TRBV6-1
clone size: .
D gene: TRBD1
J gene: TRBJ1-3
CDR3 protein: CASKQGTVSGNTIYF
CDR3 DNA: TGTGCCAGCAAACAGGGGACCGTCTCTGGAAACACCATATATTTT

V gene: TRBV27
clone size: .
D gene: TRBD1
J gene: TRBJ1-1
CDR3 protein: CASSPRTGWGAFF
CDR3 DNA: TGTGCCAGCAGTCCTCGGACAGGTTGGGGAGCTTTCTTT

V gene: TRBV29-1
clone size: .
D gene: TRBD1
J gene: TRBJ1-5
CDR3 protein: CSVLIPGQADQPQHF
CDR3 DNA: TGCAGCGTCCTGATTCCGGGACAGGCGGATCAGCCCCAGCATTTT

V gene: TRBV30
clone size: .
D gene: TRBD1
J gene: TRBJ2-7
CDR3 protein: CAWRRGQGFYEQYF
CDR3 DNA: TGTGCCTGGAGAAGAGGACAGGGGTTCTACGAGCAGTACTTC

V gene: TRBV5-4
clone size: .
D gene: .
J gene: TRBJ1-1
CDR3 protein: CASSFPGMNPEAFF
CDR3 DNA: TGTGCCAGCAGCTTTCCGGGTATGAACCCTGAAGCTTTCTTT

V gene: TRBV2
clone size: .
D gene: .
J gene: TRBJ2-6
CDR3 protein: CASRQESGANVLTF
CDR3 DNA: TGTGCCAGCCGACAGGAATCTGGGGCCAACGTCCTGACTTTC

V gene: TRBV27
clone size: .
D gene: .
J gene: TRBJ1-2
CDR3 protein: CATGARDMVTGYTF
CDR3 DNA: TGTGCCACTGGGGCCCGGGACATGGTCACGGGCTACACCTTC

V gene: TRBV5-4
clone size: .
D gene: .
J gene: TRBJ1-2
CDR3 protein: CASSLERSTSGYTF
CDR3 DNA: TGTGCCAGCAGCTTGGAAAGAAGTACCAGTGGCTACACCTTC

V gene: TRBV7-2
clone size: once
D gene: TRBD1
J gene: TRBJ2-5
CDR3 protein: CASSPWDRQETQYF
CDR3 DNA: TGTGCCAGCAGCCCATGGGACAGGCAAGAGACCCAGTACTTC

V gene: TRBV12-5
clone size: .
D gene: TRBD1
J gene: TRBJ1-1
CDR3 protein: CASGLTYGQGDFEAFF
CDR3 DNA: TGTGCTAGTGGTTTGACCTACGGACAGGGTGACTTTGAAGCTTTCTTT

V gene: TRBV6-4
clone size: .
D gene: TRBD2
J gene: TRBJ2-7
CDR3 protein: CASSDPRRTSGMRDSEGCEQYF
CDR3 DNA: TGTGCCAGCAGTGACCCTAGGCGGACTAGCGGGATGCGAGACAGTGAGGGATGCGAGCAGTACTTC

V gene: TRBV6-1
clone size: .
D gene: .
J gene: TRBJ1-2
CDR3 protein: CASNARDMGGYTF
CDR3 DNA: TGTGCCAGCAATGCCCGGGACATGGGTGGCTACACCTTC

V gene: TRBV7-2
clone size: .
D gene: .
J gene: TRBJ1-1
CDR3 protein: CASSLSQALLNPEAFF
CDR3 DNA: TGTGCCAGCAGCTTGTCCCAGGCCCTATTGAACCCTGAAGCTTTCTTT

V gene: TRBV5-1
clone size: .
D gene: .
J gene: TRBJ2-1
CDR3 protein: CASRHEVRGDKQFF
CDR3 DNA: TGCGCCAGCAGGCACGAAGTCAGGGGGGATAAGCAGTTCTTC

V gene: TRBV5-1
clone size: .
D gene: .
J gene: TRBJ1-2
CDR3 protein: CASSLAELKNGYTF
CDR3 DNA: TGCGCCAGCAGCTTGGCCGAACTGAAGAATGGCTACACCTTC

V gene: TRBV29-1
clone size: few
D gene: .
J gene: TRBJ2-6
CDR3 protein: CSVEEFPGGRSGANVLTF
CDR3 DNA: TGCAGCGTTGAAGAATTCCCCGGGGGAAGGTCTGGGGCCAACGTCCTGACTTTC

V gene: TRBV5-4
clone size: once
D gene: .
J gene: TRBJ2-7
CDR3 protein: CASSSGGGGPSYEQYF
CDR3 DNA: TGTGCCAGCAGCTCGGGGGGAGGGGGGCCCTCCTACGAGCAGTACTTC

V gene: TRBV10-2
clone size: .
D gene: TRBD2
J gene: TRBJ2-5
CDR3 protein: CASRRLAGGRETQYF
CDR3 DNA: TGCGCCAGCAGAAGACTAGCGGGGGGGCGAGAGACCCAGTACTTC

V gene: TRBV5-1
clone size: .
D gene: .
J gene: TRBJ2-3
CDR3 protein: CASSLDSPPDTQYF
CDR3 DNA: TGCGCCAGCAGCTTAGACAGTCCCCCAGATACGCAGTATTTT

V gene: TRBV4-3
clone size: .
D gene: .
J gene: TRBJ2-5
CDR3 protein: CASSQDVTGGMQETQYF
CDR3 DNA: TGCGCCAGCAGCCAAGATGTAACGGGGGGCATGCAAGAGACCCAGTACTTC

V gene: TRBV2
clone size: .
D gene: TRBD1
J gene: TRBJ1-6
CDR3 protein: CASSDYRGNSPLNF
CDR3 DNA: TGTGCCAGCAGTGACTACAGGGGTAATTCACCCCTCAACTTT

V gene: TRBV7-2
clone size: .
D gene: .
J gene: TRBJ1-1
CDR3 protein: CASSLTENTEAFF
CDR3 DNA: TGTGCCAGCAGCTTGACAGAGAACACTGAAGCTTTCTTT

V gene: TRBV6-5
clone size: .
D gene: .
J gene: TRBJ2-2
CDR3 protein: CAVQSENTGELFF
CDR3 DNA: TGTGCCGTCCAGTCAGAGAACACCGGGGAGCTGTTTTTT

V gene: TRBV5-1
clone size: .
D gene: .
J gene: TRBJ1-2
CDR3 protein: CASSPESLRLDGYTF
CDR3 DNA: TGCGCCAGCAGCCCGGAGAGTCTGAGGCTCGATGGCTACACCTTC

V gene: TRBV5-1
clone size: few
D gene: .
J gene: TRBJ1-4
CDR3 protein: CASSLDGDPNEKLFF
CDR3 DNA: TGCGCCAGCAGCTTGGATGGAGACCCTAATGAAAAACTGTTTTTT

V gene: TRBV27
clone size: few
D gene: TRBD1
J gene: TRBJ2-7
CDR3 protein: CASSFGYRDSYEQYF
CDR3 DNA: TGTGCCAGCAGTTTTGGGTACCGGGACAGCTACGAGCAGTACTTC